This T cell receptor (beta chain) was sequenced during a study of shared clonotypes between healthy human individuals. About this clone itself: Antigen specificity is unknown.

CD45RO negativity and positive selection for CCR7 defined naive CD8 cells, a population that excluded terminally differentiated effector memory CD45RA+ cells. Repertoires were generated with immunoSEQ multiplex PCR, while TCRdb's copy carries only in-frame clones and drops some. This table holds roughly 2,000,000 clones, about 95% found once. Study-wide results and caveats: Rarefaction curves obtained for sorted subsets showed sequencing incomplete despite large depth.

Per germline, CDR1 LNHDA and CDR2 SQIVND (reference sequence). V was clipped by 3 bases and J by 7 bases, with 7 bases between them. CDR3 length: 13 residues. The V and J genes are TRBV19 and TRBJ1-6; D is ambiguous. The receptor was derived from a man younger than 30 in good health. Sequencing was done on a sample of naive CD8+ T cells sorted from blood. The CDR3 DNA follows: TGTGCCAGTAGTATTGGGCAGAATTCACCCCTCCACTTT. Its translation is CASSIGQNSPLHF.